Listed here are 3 T cell receptor beta chains from one sample, sequenced in a study of T-cell reconstitution after alpha-beta-depleted transplantation in children. The authors prepared the TCRbeta library with unique molecular identifiers. From the PCR reads, TCRdb called clonotypes with MiXCR, one entry per CDR3 protein. The sample contains roughly 100,000 distinct CDR3 sequences, 4.5% to 7.5% of which appear only once. The sample here was PBMCs, mostly from graft donor cells, taken 60 days after TCRalphabeta/CD19-depleted stem cell transplant. These receptors were taken from a female patient between 2 and 10 years old who had a stem cell transplant for Fanconi anemia, so the T cells may come from the graft donor.

This clonotype occurred many times. The rearrangement links TRBV14 to TRBJ2-1; 11 bases line up with TRBD2. CDR1 and CDR2 (germline): SGHDN, FVKESK. The CDR3 contains 16 residues. J was trimmed by 0 bases and V by 4 bases; bases with no gene match: 2. The CDR3 DNA reads TGTGCCAGCAGCCTACTAGCGGGAGTCTCCTACAATGAGCAGTTCTTC. Translated, it gives CASSLLAGVSYNEQFF. The variable domain in full, completed from reference TRBV14 and TRBJ2-1, reads EAGVTQFPSHSVIEKGQTVTLRCDPISGHDNLYWYRRVMGKEIKFLLHFVKESKQDESGMPNNRFLAERTGGTYSTLKVQPAELEDSGVYFCASSLLAGVSYNEQFFGPGTRLTVL.

This clonotype was observed at least ten times. The chain joins TRBV7-2 to TRBJ2-1; D may be TRBD2 (7 bases). The CDR3 spans 15 residues. CDR1 and CDR2 (germline): SGHTA, FQGNSA. The V end was cut by 1 base, the J end by 4 bases, with 11 bases between. CDR3 amino acids: CASSLVGGPYNEQFF. The CDR3 nucleotides are TGTGCCAGCAGCTTAGTGGGGGGGCCTTACAATGAGCAGTTCTTC.

The chain couples TRBV18 to TRBJ1-2; weak D call: TRBD1 (6 bases). V was trimmed by 5 bases and J by 4 bases, leaving 11 bases between them. The germline gives CDR1 KGHSH, CDR2 LQKENI. CDR3 size: 13 residues. In DNA, the CDR3 is TGTGCCAGCTCAGTGGACAGTATCTATGGCTACACCTTC. It is translated as CASSVDSIYGYTF.